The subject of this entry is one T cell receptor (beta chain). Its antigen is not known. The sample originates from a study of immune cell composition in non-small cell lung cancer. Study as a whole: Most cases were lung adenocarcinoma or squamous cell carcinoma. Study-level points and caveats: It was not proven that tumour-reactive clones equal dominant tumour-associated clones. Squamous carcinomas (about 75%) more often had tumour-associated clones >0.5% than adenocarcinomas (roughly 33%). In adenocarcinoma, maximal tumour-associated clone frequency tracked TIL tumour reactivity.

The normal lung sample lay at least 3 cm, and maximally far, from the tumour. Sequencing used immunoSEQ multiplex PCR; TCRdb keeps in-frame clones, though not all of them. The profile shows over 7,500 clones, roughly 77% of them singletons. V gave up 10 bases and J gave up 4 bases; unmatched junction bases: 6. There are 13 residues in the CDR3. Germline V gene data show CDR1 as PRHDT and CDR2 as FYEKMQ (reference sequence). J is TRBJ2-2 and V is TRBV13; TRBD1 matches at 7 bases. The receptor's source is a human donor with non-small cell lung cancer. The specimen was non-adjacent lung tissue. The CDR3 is CATTGVTTGELFF. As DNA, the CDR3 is TGTGCCACCACAGGGGTGACCACCGGGGAGCTGTTTTTT.